The rows below give T cell receptor beta chains drawn from one sample of a study of cytomegalovirus exposure and HLA in healthy donors. TCRdb's table, derived via immunoSEQ multiplex PCR, lists solely in-frame clones and lacks some. The sample lists about 310,000 clones, roughly 86% occurring once. The sample was PBMCs. The source is a man younger than 45 in good health and CMV-seronegative. CDR3s include the opening cysteine and the closing phenylalanine or tryptophan. Fields, in order: clone size, D gene, V gene, J gene, CDR3 length, CDR3 protein, CDR3 DNA. D genes are given only for firm matches. Expanded clones are given a class, and other clones once, few, many or no size at all.

NA	TRBD1	TRBV6-4	TRBJ2-7	15	CASSRGTGGSYEQYF	TGTGCCAGCAGCCGGGGGACAGGGGGTTCCTACGAGCAGTACTTC
NA	TRBD1	TRBV18	TRBJ1-6	17	CASSPLPPTGDNSPLHF	TGTGCCAGCTCACCTCTACCACCGACAGGGGATAATTCACCCCTCCACTTT
NA	NA	TRBV27	TRBJ1-2	14	CASSLVAGGNGYTF	TGTGCCAGCAGTTTAGTAGCTGGGGGGAATGGCTACACCTTC
NA	NA	TRBV10-3	TRBJ2-7	13	CAISEKEVTEQYF	TGTGCCATCAGTGAGAAAGAGGTCACCGAGCAGTACTTC
NA	TRBD2	TRBV15	TRBJ2-5	15	CATSSPGLVGETQYF	TGTGCCACCAGCTCTCCTGGACTAGTCGGAGAGACCCAGTACTTC
NA	TRBD1	TRBV5-1	TRBJ1-2	14	CASSFTGDFYGYTF	TGCGCCAGCAGCTTCACAGGGGATTTTTATGGCTACACCTTC
once	NA	TRBV15	TRBJ2-7	15	CATSRDDNPGHEQYF	TGTGCCACCAGCAGAGATGACAACCCCGGTCACGAGCAGTACTTC
NA	TRBD1	TRBV15	TRBJ2-7	15	CATSRVRDSKYEQYF	TGTGCCACCAGCAGAGTCCGGGACAGTAAATACGAGCAGTACTTC
NA	NA	TRBV30	TRBJ1-2	14	CAWFKYLAGYGYTF	TGTGCCTGGTTTAAATATTTGGCTGGCTATGGCTACACCTTC
NA	NA	TRBV6-1	TRBJ2-7	14	CASRDSRALYEQYF	TGTGCCAGCAGGGACTCCCGCGCTCTCTACGAGCAGTACTTC
NA	NA	TRBV7-9	TRBJ2-3	16	CASSFPGLLGTDTQYF	TGTGCCAGCAGCTTCCCCGGACTACTCGGGACAGATACGCAGTATTTT
NA	NA	TRBV6-1	TRBJ1-1	15	CASSGGDRLNTEAFF	TGTGCCAGCTCGGGAGGGGACCGACTGAACACTGAAGCTTTCTTT